This T cell receptor (beta chain) was identified in a study of blood T cell repertoires in COVID-19. Germline V CDR1 and CDR2: SGHRS, YFSETQ. Trimming removed 3 bases at V and 0 bases at J, with 12 bases between. The CDR3 covers 15 residues. In terms of age and location, participants ranged from about 18 to 100 years and lived in about 25 US areas. Clinical histories supplied by participants themselves formed the basis of cohort assignment. Contact with a PCR-confirmed or clinician-diagnosed COVID-19 case occurred within 2 weeks of entry. Per the authors' pipeline: Amplification of reference gene primers provided the estimated nucleated cell counts. The protocol was immunoSEQ multiplex PCR, while the TCRdb copy is restricted to in-frame clones and leaves out a portion. V, J and clone size reflect that table, while D and trimming were determined from the DNA. The sample yields about 350,000 clones, roughly 90% seen once.

This chain connects TRBV5-1 to TRBJ1-1; TRBD1 might be the D (5 bases). The clonotype originates from a woman in her twenties or thirties who had been exposed to COVID-19. Sequenced sample: PBMCs or T cells enriched from blood (not recorded which). The CDR3 region is CASSSNGGMNTEAFF. The DNA for the CDR3 is TGCGCCAGCAGCTCGAATGGGGGGATGAACACTGAAGCTTTCTTT.